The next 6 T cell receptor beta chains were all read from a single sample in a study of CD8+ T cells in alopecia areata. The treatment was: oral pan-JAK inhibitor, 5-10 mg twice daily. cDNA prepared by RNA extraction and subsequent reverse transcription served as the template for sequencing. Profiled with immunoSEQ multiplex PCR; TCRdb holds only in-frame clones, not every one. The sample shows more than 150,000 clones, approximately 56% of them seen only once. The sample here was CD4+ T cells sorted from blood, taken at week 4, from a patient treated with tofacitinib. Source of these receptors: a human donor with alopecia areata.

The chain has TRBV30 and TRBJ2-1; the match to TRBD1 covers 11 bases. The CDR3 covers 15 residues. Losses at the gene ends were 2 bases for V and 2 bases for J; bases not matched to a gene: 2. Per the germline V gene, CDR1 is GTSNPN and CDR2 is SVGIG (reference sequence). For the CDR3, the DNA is TGTGCCTGGAGTCTGGGACAGGGGGCCTACAATGAGCAGTTCTTC. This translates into CAWSLGQGAYNEQFF.

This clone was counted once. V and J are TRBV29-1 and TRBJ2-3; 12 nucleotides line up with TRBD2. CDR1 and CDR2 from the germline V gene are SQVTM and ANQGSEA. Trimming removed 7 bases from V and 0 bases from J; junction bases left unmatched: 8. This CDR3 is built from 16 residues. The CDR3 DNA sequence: TGCAGCGCGGACGGACTAGCGGGGCTTAGCACAGATACGCAGTATTTT. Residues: CSADGLAGLSTDTQYF.

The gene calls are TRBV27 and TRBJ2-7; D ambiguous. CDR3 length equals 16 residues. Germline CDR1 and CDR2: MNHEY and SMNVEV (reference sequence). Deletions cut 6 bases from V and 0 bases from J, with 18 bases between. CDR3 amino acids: CASSPGPFKGSYEQYF. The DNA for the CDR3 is TGTGCCAGCAGCCCCGGGCCCTTCAAGGGCTCCTACGAGCAGTACTTC.

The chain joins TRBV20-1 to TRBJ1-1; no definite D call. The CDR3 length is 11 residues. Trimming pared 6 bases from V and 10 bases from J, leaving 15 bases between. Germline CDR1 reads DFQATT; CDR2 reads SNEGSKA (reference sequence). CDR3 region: CSANSPSRAFF. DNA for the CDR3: TGCAGTGCAAACTCCCCGTCCCGAGCTTTCTTT.

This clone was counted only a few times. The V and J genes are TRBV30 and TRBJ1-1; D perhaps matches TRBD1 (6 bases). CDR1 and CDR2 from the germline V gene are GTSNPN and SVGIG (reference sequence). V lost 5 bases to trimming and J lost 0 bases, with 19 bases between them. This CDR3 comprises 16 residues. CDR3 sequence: CAWGNPWTAMNTEAFF. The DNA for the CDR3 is TGTGCCTGGGGTAACCCCTGGACAGCTATGAACACTGAAGCTTTCTTT.

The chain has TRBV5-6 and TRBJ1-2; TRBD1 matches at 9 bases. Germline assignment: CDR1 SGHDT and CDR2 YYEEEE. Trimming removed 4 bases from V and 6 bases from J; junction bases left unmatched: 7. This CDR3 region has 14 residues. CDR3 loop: CASSPDRGENGYTF. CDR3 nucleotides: TGTGCCAGCAGCCCGGACAGGGGAGAGAATGGCTACACCTTC.